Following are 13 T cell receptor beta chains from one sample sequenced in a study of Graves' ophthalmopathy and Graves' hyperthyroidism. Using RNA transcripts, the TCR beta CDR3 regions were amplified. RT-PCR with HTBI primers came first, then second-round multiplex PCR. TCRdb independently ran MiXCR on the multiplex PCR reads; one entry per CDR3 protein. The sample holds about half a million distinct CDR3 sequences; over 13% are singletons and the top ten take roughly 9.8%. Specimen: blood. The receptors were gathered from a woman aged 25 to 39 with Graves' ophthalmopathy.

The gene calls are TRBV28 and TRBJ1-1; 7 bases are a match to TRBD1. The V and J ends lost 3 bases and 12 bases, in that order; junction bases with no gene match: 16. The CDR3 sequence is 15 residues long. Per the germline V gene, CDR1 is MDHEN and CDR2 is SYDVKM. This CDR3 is CASSFGWDRSSESFF. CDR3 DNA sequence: TGTGCCAGCAGTTTCGGGTGGGACAGATCCTCCGAGTCTTTCTTT.

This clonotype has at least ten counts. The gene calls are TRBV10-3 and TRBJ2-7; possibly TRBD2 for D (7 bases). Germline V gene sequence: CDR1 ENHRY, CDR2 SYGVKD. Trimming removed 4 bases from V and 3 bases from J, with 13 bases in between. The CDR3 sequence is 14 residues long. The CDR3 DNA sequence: TGTGCCATCAGTGGACGGGGGGCGAACTACGAGCAGTACTTC. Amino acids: CAISGRGANYEQYF.

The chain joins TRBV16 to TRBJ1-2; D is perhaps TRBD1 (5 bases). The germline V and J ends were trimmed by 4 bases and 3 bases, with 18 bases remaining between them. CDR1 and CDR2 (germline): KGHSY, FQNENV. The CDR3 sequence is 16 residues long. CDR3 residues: CASSPRGGGRYYGYTF. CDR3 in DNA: TGTGCCAGCAGCCCCCGCGGGGGAGGACGATACTATGGCTACACCTTC.

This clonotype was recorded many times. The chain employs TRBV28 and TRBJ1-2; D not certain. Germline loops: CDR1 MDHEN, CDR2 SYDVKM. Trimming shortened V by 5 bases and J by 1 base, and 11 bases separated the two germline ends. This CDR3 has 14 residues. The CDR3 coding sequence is TGTGCCAGCAGTCCGACTGTGGATAACTATGGCTACACCTTC. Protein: CASSPTVDNYGYTF.

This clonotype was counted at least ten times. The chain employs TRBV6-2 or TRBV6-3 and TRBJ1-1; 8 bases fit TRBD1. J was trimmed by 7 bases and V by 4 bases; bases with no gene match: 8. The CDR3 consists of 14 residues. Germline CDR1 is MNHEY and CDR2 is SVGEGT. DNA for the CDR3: TGTGCCAGCAGTTTTAGACAGGGGCGAGGTGAAGCTTTCTTT. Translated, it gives CASSFRQGRGEAFF.

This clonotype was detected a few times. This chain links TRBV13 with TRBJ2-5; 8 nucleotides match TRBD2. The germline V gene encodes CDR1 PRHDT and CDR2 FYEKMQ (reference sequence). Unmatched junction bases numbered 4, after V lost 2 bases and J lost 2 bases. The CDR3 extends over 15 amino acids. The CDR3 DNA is TGTGCCAGCAGCTTAAAGTCGGGGGGGCAAGAGACCCAGTACTTC. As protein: CASSLKSGGQETQYF.

This chain's CDR3 is CASSPAHGGAYETQYF. CDR3 coding DNA: TGTGCCAGCAGTCCAGCCCACGGGGGGGCTTACGAGACCCAGTACTTC. The chain carries TRBV13 and TRBJ2-5, with 8 bases fitting TRBD2. Germline assignment: CDR1 PRHDT and CDR2 FYEKMQ (reference sequence). The V segment lost 6 bases and the J segment 5 bases; nucleotides outside the gene matches: 14. This CDR3 is 16 amino acids long.

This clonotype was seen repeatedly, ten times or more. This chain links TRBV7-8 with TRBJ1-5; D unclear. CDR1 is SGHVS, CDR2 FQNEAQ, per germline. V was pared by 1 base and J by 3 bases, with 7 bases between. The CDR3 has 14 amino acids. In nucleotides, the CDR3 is TGTGCCAGCAGCTTAGAAAAGGCCAATCAGCCCCAGCATTTT. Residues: CASSLEKANQPQHF.

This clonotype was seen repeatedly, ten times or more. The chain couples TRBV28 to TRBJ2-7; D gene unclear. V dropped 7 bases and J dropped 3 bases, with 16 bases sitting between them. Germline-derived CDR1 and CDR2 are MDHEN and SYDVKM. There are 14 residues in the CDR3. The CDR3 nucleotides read TGTGCCAGCAAAATATCGGGCGTCAGCTACGAGCAGTACTTC. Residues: CASKISGVSYEQYF.

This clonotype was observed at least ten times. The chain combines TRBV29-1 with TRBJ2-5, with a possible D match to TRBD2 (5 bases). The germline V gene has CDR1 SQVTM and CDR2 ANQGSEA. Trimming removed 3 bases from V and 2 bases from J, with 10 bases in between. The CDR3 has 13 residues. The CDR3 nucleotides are TGCAGCGTTGAGGGAGAAGGACAAGAGACCCAGTACTTC. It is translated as CSVEGEGQETQYF.

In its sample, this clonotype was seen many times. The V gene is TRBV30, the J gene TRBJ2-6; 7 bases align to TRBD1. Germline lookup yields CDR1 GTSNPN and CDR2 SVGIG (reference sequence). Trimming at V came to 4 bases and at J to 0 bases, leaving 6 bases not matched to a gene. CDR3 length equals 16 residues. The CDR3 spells CAWTGTGVSGANVLTF. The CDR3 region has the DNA TGTGCCTGGACAGGAACAGGGGTCTCTGGGGCCAACGTCCTGACTTTC.

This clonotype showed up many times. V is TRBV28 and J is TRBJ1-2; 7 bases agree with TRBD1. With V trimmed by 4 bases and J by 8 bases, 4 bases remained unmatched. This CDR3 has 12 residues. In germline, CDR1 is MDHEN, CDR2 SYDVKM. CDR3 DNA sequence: TGTGCCAGCAGTTGGGGGACAGACGGCTACACCTTC. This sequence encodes CASSWGTDGYTF.

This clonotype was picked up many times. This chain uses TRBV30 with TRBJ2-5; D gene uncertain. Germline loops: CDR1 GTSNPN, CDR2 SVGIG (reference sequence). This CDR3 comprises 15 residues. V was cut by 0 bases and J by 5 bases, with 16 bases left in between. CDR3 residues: CAWSVPPVLRETQYF. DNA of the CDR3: TGTGCCTGGAGTGTCCCACCAGTCCTTCGGGAGACCCAGTACTTC.